This entry lists 21 T cell receptor beta chains sequenced from one sample in a study of T cell responses to AZD1222 COVID-19 vaccine. The method was immunoSEQ multiplex PCR; TCRdb's version includes in-frame clones alone and lacks a portion of them. The table includes 200,000 or so clones, around 92% detected once. Source: peripheral blood, taken on day 0 of AZD1222 vaccination. These receptors originate from an adult in good health.

This chain joins TRBV5-1 and TRBJ1-2, with D perhaps matching TRBD1 (5 bases). Between the trimmed V and J ends, which lost 4 bases and 3 bases, there was a span of 13 bases. Germline assignment: CDR1 SGHRS and CDR2 YFSETQ. The CDR3 has 14 residues. CDR3 DNA: TGCGCCAGCAGCCGCCGGGGGGATGACTATGGCTACACCTTC. Translation gives CASSRRGDDYGYTF.

For the CDR3, the DNA is TGTGCCAGCAGTTTAGGGCTAGCGGGCGGAACAGATACGCAGTATTTT. Translation gives CASSLGLAGGTDTQYF. The genes are TRBV28 and TRBJ2-3, with TRBD2 identical over 8 bases. V trimming: 2 bases; J trimming: 3 bases; junction bases outside the gene matches: 7. Germline CDR1 is MDHEN and CDR2 is SYDVKM. The CDR3 has 16 residues. The whole variable domain, filled in from reference TRBV28 and TRBJ2-3, reads DVKVTQSSRYLVKRTGEKVFLECVQDMDHENMFWYRQDPGLGLRLIYFSYDVKMKEKGDIPEGYSVSREKKERFSLILESASTNQTSMYLCASSLGLAGGTDTQYFGPGTRLTVL.

The chain combines TRBV2 with TRBJ1-6; D ambiguous. CDR1 and CDR2 (germline): SNHLY, FYNNEI. Trimming shortened V by 10 bases and J by 7 bases, and 20 bases separated the two germline ends. The CDR3 spans 15 residues. The DNA for the CDR3 is TGTGCCAACTTAGTCGGGCCCCACCCAAATTCACCCCTCCACTTT. The encoded protein is CANLVGPHPNSPLHF.

The genes are TRBV6-5 and TRBJ2-7; the match to TRBD2 covers 12 bases. Trimming removed 6 bases from V and 0 bases from J; junction bases left unmatched: 3. The CDR3 totals 15 residues. Per the germline V gene, CDR1 is MNHEY and CDR2 is SVGAGI. In DNA form, the CDR3 reads TGTGCCAGCAGGCGGACTAGCGGGAACTCCTACGAGCAGTACTTC. It is translated as CASRRTSGNSYEQYF.

The V and J genes are TRBV7-9 and TRBJ2-2, with TRBD2 matching 11 bases. The length of the CDR3 is 19 residues. Germline trimming cut 3 bases from V and 4 bases from J; bases unmatched to any gene: 13. Germline-derived CDR1 and CDR2 are SEHNR and FQNEAQ (reference sequence). The CDR3: CASSFRAGTSGSGTGELFF. The CDR3 coding sequence is TGTGCCAGCAGCTTCAGGGCAGGGACTAGCGGATCGGGCACCGGGGAGCTGTTTTTT.

The chain joins TRBV5-1 to TRBJ2-7; D possibly corresponds to TRBD1 (5 bases). CDR3 size: 12 residues. Per germline, CDR1 SGHRS and CDR2 YFSETQ. The V and J ends lost 5 bases and 1 base respectively, with 7 bases between them. Written as DNA, the CDR3 is TGCGCCAGCAGAAACAGGTCCTACGAGCAGTACTTC. Translated: CASRNRSYEQYF.

The V call is TRBV5-4, the J call TRBJ1-2, with 7 bases matching TRBD1. Germline values: CDR1 SGHNT, CDR2 YYREEE (reference sequence). This CDR3 is built from 15 residues. The J segment lost 6 bases and the V segment lost 1 base, leaving 9 bases of the junction unmatched. The CDR3 loop is CASSLFSGTAHGYTF. The CDR3, as DNA: TGTGCCAGCAGCTTGTTCTCCGGGACAGCTCATGGCTACACCTTC.

CDR3: CASRLQGRSSGNTIYF. CDR3 DNA: TGTGCCAGCAGGCTACAGGGGCGAAGCTCTGGAAACACCATATATTTT. This chain connects TRBV28 to TRBJ1-3; 7 nucleotides align to TRBD1. There are 16 residues in the CDR3. The germline CDR1 and CDR2 sequences are MDHEN and SYDVKM. After removal of 6 bases from V and 0 bases from J, the junction contained 8 bases not matched to a gene.

V usage is TRBV2 and J usage is TRBJ2-1; weak D call: TRBD1 (6 bases). This CDR3 spans 15 amino acids. CDR1 is SNHLY, CDR2 FYNNEI, per germline. V gave up 4 bases and J gave up 1 base, with 11 bases separating them. The CDR3 DNA sequence: TGTGCCAGCAGTGCCACAGGGATTTCCTACAATGAGCAGTTCTTC. Translation: CASSATGISYNEQFF.

This chain uses TRBV7-8 with TRBJ1-2, with 10 nucleotides matching TRBD1. Germline lookup yields CDR1 SGHVS and CDR2 FQNEAQ. The V gene end was trimmed by 5 bases and the J gene end by 1 base; junction bases not matched to a gene: 7. The CDR3 spans 16 residues. CDR3 coding DNA: TGTGCCAGCAGCCCTCGGGACAGGGGAAATAACTATGGCTACACCTTC. Its protein product is CASSPRDRGNNYGYTF.

This sequence joins TRBV19 and TRBJ1-1, with no clear D. Germline CDR1 LNHDA, CDR2 SQIVND (reference sequence). Deletions cut 5 bases from V and 4 bases from J, with 11 bases between. The CDR3 length is 13 residues. CDR3 sequence (DNA): TGTGCCAGTAGTCACGAATGGGGCACTGAAGCTTTCTTT. Encoded protein: CASSHEWGTEAFF.

The count of this clone is one. The junction does not match germline at one end; this may be a read error. The chain couples TRBV7-6 to TRBJ2-1, with D possibly TRBD2 on 6 matching bases. This CDR3 comprises 13 residues. CDR1 is SGHVS and CDR2 is FNYEAQ in the germline V gene. DNA for the CDR3: TGTGCCAGCCGGGACTCTCCCTACGATGAGCAGTTCTTC. As protein: CASRDSPYDEQFF. Looking up the rest from reference TRBV7-6 and TRBJ2-1 gives the full variable domain: GAGVSQSPRYKVTKRGQDVALRCDPISGHVSLYWYRQALGQGPEFLTYFNYEAQQDKSGLPNDRFSAERPEGSISTLTIQRTEQRDSAMYRCASRDSPYDEQFFGPGTRLTVL.

The V call is TRBV7-2, the J call TRBJ1-2; D ambiguous. In germline, CDR1 is SGHTA, CDR2 FQGNSA. Trimming took 5 bases from V and 0 from J, leaving 16 bases between them. This CDR3 has 16 amino acids. The CDR3 loop is CASSPGGPSPNYGYTF. The CDR3 DNA follows: TGTGCCAGCAGCCCTGGAGGACCCAGTCCTAACTATGGCTACACCTTC.

The chain employs TRBV4-2 and TRBJ2-7; D gene ambiguous. V lost 1 base and J lost 2, with 9 bases in between. In germline, CDR1 is LGHNA, CDR2 YNFKEQ. This CDR3 contains 14 residues. The CDR3 sequence is CASSQVGTTYEQYF. CDR3 in DNA: TGTGCCAGCAGCCAAGTAGGAACCACCTACGAGCAGTACTTC.

The chain couples TRBV12-3 or TRBV12-4 to TRBJ1-2; D is uncertain. V was shortened by 6 bases and J by 3 bases, with 11 bases between the two germline ends. The CDR3 runs 13 residues. CDR3 residues: CASRSDGDYGYTF. The CDR3 DNA sequence: TGTGCCAGCAGATCCGACGGCGACTATGGCTACACCTTC.

The CDR3 coding sequence is TGTGCCCAACCACAGAGGGGTTGCACTGAAGCTTTCTTT. Translated, it gives CAQPQRGCTEAFF. V is TRBV28 and J is TRBJ1-1, with a weak D call TRBD1 (5 bases). CDR1 and CDR2 from the germline V gene are MDHEN and SYDVKM. CDR3 length: 13 residues. With 11 bases removed from V and 4 bases from J, the gap between germline ends came to 17 bases.

The rearrangement joins TRBV27 to TRBJ1-2; 7 bases fit TRBD1. There are 13 residues in the CDR3. Germline CDR1 MNHEY, CDR2 SMNVEV (reference sequence). After removal of 3 bases from V and 8 bases from J, the junction contained 6 bases not matched to a gene. The CDR3: CASSFDRAGGYTF. The CDR3 region has the DNA TGTGCCAGCAGTTTCGACAGGGCCGGGGGCTACACCTTC.

The V gene is TRBV7-3, the J gene TRBJ1-5, with 8 bases identical to TRBD1. Germline assignment: CDR1 SGHTA and CDR2 FQGTGA. Losses at the gene ends were 5 bases for V and 0 bases for J; bases not matched to a gene: 21. The CDR3 totals 21 residues. The CDR3 DNA is TGTGCCAGCAGCAAACAGGGGGTCGACGGAACCCCTAAATATAGCAATCAGCCCCAGCATTTT. It codes for CASSKQGVDGTPKYSNQPQHF.

In nucleotides, the CDR3 is TGTGCCAGCAGCTCCGGACAGCGGAGTTCACCCCTCCACTTT. Translation: CASSSGQRSSPLHF. The chain has TRBV11-1 and TRBJ1-6; tentatively, D is TRBD1 (6 bases). This CDR3 contains 14 residues. V was trimmed by 4 bases and J by 9 bases, leaving 13 bases between them. The germline V gene encodes CDR1 SGHAT and CDR2 FQDESV (reference sequence).

This clone was seen a handful of times. The rearrangement links TRBV6-4 to TRBJ2-5; D remains ambiguous. From germline, CDR1 is MRHNA and CDR2 SNTAGT. CDR3 length equals 13 residues. The V and J ends lost 8 bases and 3 bases respectively, with 13 bases between them. In DNA form, the CDR3 reads TGTGCCAGCCGGGCCGTGGGGAAAGAGACCCAGTACTTC. Its translation is CASRAVGKETQYF.

The rearrangement uses TRBV4-3 and TRBJ1-1; TRBD1 agrees at 8 bases. The CDR3 spans 14 residues. The germline V gene encodes CDR1 LGHNA and CDR2 YSLEER. V was clipped by 3 bases and J by 2 bases; unmatched bases: 2. The CDR3 region is CASSHRGHNTEAFF. The CDR3 DNA sequence: TGCGCCAGCAGCCACAGGGGGCATAACACTGAAGCTTTCTTT.